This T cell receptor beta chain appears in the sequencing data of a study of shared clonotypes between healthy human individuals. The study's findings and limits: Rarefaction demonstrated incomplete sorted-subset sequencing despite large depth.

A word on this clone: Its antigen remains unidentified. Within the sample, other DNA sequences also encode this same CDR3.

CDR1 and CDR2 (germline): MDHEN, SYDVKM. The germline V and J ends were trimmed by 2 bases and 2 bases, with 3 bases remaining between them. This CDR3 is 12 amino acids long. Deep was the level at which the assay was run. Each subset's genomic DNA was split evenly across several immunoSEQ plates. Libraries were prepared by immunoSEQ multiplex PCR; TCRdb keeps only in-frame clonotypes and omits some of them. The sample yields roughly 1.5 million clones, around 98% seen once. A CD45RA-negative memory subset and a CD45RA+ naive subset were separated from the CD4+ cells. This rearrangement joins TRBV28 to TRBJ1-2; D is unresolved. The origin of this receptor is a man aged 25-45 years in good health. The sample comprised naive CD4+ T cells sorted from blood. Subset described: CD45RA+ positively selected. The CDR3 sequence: CASSLGNYGYTF. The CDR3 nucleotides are TGTGCCAGCAGTTTAGGGAACTATGGCTACACCTTC.